The 29 T cell receptor beta chains listed next were all sequenced from one sample in a study of CD8 T cells in Susac syndrome. Roughly 0.5 to 1 ug RNA was reverse transcribed with random hexamers. In TCRdb, the immunoSEQ multiplex PCR reads were re-called with MiXCR into one record per CDR3 protein. There are over 150,000 distinct CDR3 sequences in the sample; roughly 94% occur only once, and 0.099% lies in the top ten. What was sequenced was CD4+ T cells from PBMCs. The receptors come from a human donor with Susac syndrome.

V gene TRBV19 combines with J gene TRBJ2-7; a possible D gene is TRBD1 (6 bases). The CDR3 contains 15 residues. V lost 1 base to trimming and J lost 2 bases, with 12 bases between them. Germline CDR1 LNHDA, CDR2 SQIVND (reference sequence). CDR3 amino acids: CASSIVGRGPYEQYF. Here the CDR3 DNA reads TGTGCCAGTAGTATAGTCGGCAGGGGCCCCTACGAGCAGTACTTC.

The V gene is TRBV6-2 or TRBV6-3, the J gene TRBJ2-3, with a tentative D call TRBD1 (6 bases). The germline CDR1 and CDR2 sequences are MNHEY and SVGEGT. The CDR3 has 12 amino acids. V was clipped by 7 bases and J by 10 bases, with 15 bases between them. CDR3 in DNA: TGTGCCAGCACGACTTCCAGGGGATCGCAGTATTTT. Residues: CASTTSRGSQYF.

The chain uses TRBV30 and TRBJ2-7; 7 positions match TRBD2. Germline CDR1 is GTSNPN and CDR2 is SVGIG (reference sequence). The CDR3 has 13 residues. V lost 3 bases to trimming and J lost 2 bases; unmatched junction nucleotides: 4. The DNA for the CDR3 is TGTGCCTGGAGGTTGGCGGGGGCCTACGAGCAGTACTTC. This encodes CAWRLAGAYEQYF.

The CDR3 DNA sequence: TGTGCCAGCACCCTCAAAGGAGTGAGCAACTATGGCTACACCTTC. Encoded protein: CASTLKGVSNYGYTF. The J gene is TRBJ1-2, the V gene TRBV3-1; D is uncertain. Trimming shortened V by 7 bases and J by 2 bases, and 17 bases separated the two germline ends. The CDR3 length is 15 residues. Germline loops: CDR1 LGHDT, CDR2 YNNKEL (reference sequence).

The chain is built from TRBV29-1 and TRBJ2-1, with a possible D match to TRBD2 (6 bases). V was pared by 6 bases and J by 7 bases, with 16 bases between. CDR1 SQVTM and CDR2 ANQGSEA come from the germline V gene. The CDR3 runs 13 residues. The CDR3 DNA reads as TGCAGCGTAGCTGACAGTCTAGCGAATGAGCAGTTCTTC. This sequence encodes CSVADSLANEQFF.

CDR3 nucleotide sequence: TGCAGTGCTACCGACCCCAGAGAGACCCAGTACTTC. Encoded protein: CSATDPRETQYF. V and J are TRBV20-1 and TRBJ2-5; unclear D gene. The germline V and J ends were trimmed by 4 bases and 4 bases, with 10 bases remaining between them. Germline values: CDR1 DFQATT, CDR2 SNEGSKA (reference sequence). This CDR3 spans 12 amino acids.

This clonotype was observed once. The chain recombines TRBV30 with TRBJ2-1; D is possibly TRBD1 (5 bases). The CDR3 is 14 residues long. Germline V gene lookup returns CDR1 GTSNPN and CDR2 SVGIG (reference sequence). The chain's CDR3 is CARSVSRGYNEQFF. CDR3 in DNA: TGTGCACGGAGTGTAAGTAGGGGATACAATGAGCAGTTCTTC.

V is TRBV19 and J is TRBJ1-2, with 7 bases aligning to TRBD1. CDR1 is LNHDA, CDR2 SQIVND, per germline (reference sequence). The CDR3 covers 17 residues. The V and J ends lost 1 base and 1 base, in that order; junction bases with no gene match: 9. This CDR3 reads CASSIGDSTGLNYGYTF. The CDR3, as DNA: TGTGCCAGTAGTATAGGGGACAGCACCGGACTTAACTATGGCTACACCTTC.

This rearrangement joins TRBV5-4 to TRBJ2-3, with D unclear. Trimming pared 4 bases from V and 1 base from J, leaving 13 bases between. The CDR3 consists of 15 residues. The germline V gene encodes CDR1 SGHNT and CDR2 YYREEE (reference sequence). The CDR3 DNA reads TGTGCCAGCAGCCTTGGCGACGGACGCACAGATACGCAGTATTTT. It is translated as CASSLGDGRTDTQYF. Supplemented by reference TRBV5-4 and TRBJ2-3, the full variable domain reads ETGVTQSPTHLIKTRGQQVTLRCSSQSGHNTVSWYQQALGQGPQFIFQYYREEENGRGNFPPRFSGLQFPNYSSELNVNALELDDSALYLCASSLGDGRTDTQYFGPGTRLTVL.

The chain joins TRBV12-3 or TRBV12-4 to TRBJ1-1; D uncertain. This CDR3 has 14 amino acids. The germline V and J ends were trimmed by 3 bases and 1 base, with 9 bases remaining between them. The DNA of the CDR3 is TGTGCCAGCAGTTTTACGGGCACGAACACTGAAGCTTTCTTT. Translation: CASSFTGTNTEAFF.

The chain uses TRBV7-9 and TRBJ2-3; 7 bases fit TRBD1. The J segment lost 4 bases and the V segment lost 11 bases, leaving 6 bases of the junction unmatched. This CDR3 spans 12 amino acids. Germline CDR1 and CDR2: SEHNR and FQNEAQ (reference sequence). For the CDR3, the DNA is TGTGCCTCAGGGGGAATTTCAGATACGCAGTATTTT. It yields the protein CASGGISDTQYF. The complete variable domain, with remaining parts taken from reference TRBV7-9 and TRBJ2-3, reads DTGVSQNPRHKITKRGQNVTFRCDPISEHNRLYWYRQTLGQGPEFLTYFQNEAQLEKSRLLSDRFSAERPKGSFSTLEIQRTEQGDSAMYLCASGGISDTQYFGPGTRLTVL.

This clonotype was counted once. The chain combines TRBV7-9 with TRBJ2-1; 9 nucleotides match TRBD2. CDR1 is SEHNR and CDR2 is FQNEAQ in the germline V gene (reference sequence). The CDR3 contains 15 residues. V was pared by 7 bases and J by 2 bases, with 6 bases of the junction left unmatched. The CDR3: CASKSREGAYNEQFF. The CDR3 DNA reads as TGTGCCAGCAAGTCGCGGGAGGGGGCCTACAATGAGCAGTTCTTC.

This chain joins TRBV29-1 and TRBJ2-7, with a weak D call TRBD1 (5 bases). The germline V gene has CDR1 SQVTM and CDR2 ANQGSEA. V dropped 4 bases and J dropped 3 bases, with 19 bases sitting between them. The CDR3 covers 15 residues. Here the CDR3 reads CSVVFLGQAGYEQYF. The CDR3 DNA reads as TGCAGCGTTGTCTTCTTGGGGCAGGCCGGCTACGAGCAGTACTTC.

This chain uses TRBV9 with TRBJ2-2; D is possibly TRBD1 (5 bases). This CDR3 is 15 amino acids long. CDR1 SGDLS and CDR2 YYNGEE come from the germline V gene. The ends were cut back, 0 bases at V and 1 base at J, with 7 bases in the middle. The chain's CDR3 is CASSVGQGNTGELFF. The DNA for the CDR3 is TGTGCCAGCAGCGTAGGCCAGGGGAACACCGGGGAGCTGTTTTTT. The full variable domain, rest sourced from reference TRBV9 and TRBJ2-2, is DSGVTQTPKHLITATGQRVTLRCSPRSGDLSVYWYQQSLDQGLQFLIQYYNGEERAKGNILERFSAQQFPDLHSELNLSSLELGDSALYFCASSVGQGNTGELFFGEGSRLTVL.

V is TRBV4-2 and J is TRBJ1-1; D gene uncertain. The V gene lost 1 base and the J gene lost 6 bases, with 6 bases spanning the gap. CDR1 and CDR2 from the germline V gene are LGHNA and YNFKEQ. CDR3 length: 12 residues. The DNA of the CDR3 is TGTGCCAGCAGCCAAGTTTCGGCTGAAGCTTTCTTT. It yields the protein CASSQVSAEAFF.

In its sample, this clonotype was seen once. This sequence joins TRBV9 and TRBJ2-1; D is undetermined. The CDR3 totals 16 residues. The V gene's germline CDR1 is SGDLS and CDR2 YYNGEE. V was clipped by 3 bases and J by 0 bases, with 13 bases between them. DNA of the CDR3: TGTGCCAGCAGCGCCGAGAGTTGGAGCTCCTACAATGAGCAGTTCTTC. It encodes CASSAESWSSYNEQFF.

The rearrangement links TRBV5-1 to TRBJ2-7, with TRBD2 matching over 9 bases. Per the germline V gene, CDR1 is SGHRS and CDR2 is YFSETQ. Losses at the gene ends were 3 bases for V and 7 bases for J; bases not matched to a gene: 14. This CDR3 has 16 amino acids. CDR3 bases: TGCGCCAGCAGCTCACGACTAGCGGCGGGCCGGGGGGAGCAGTACTTC. Its protein is CASSSRLAAGRGEQYF. The full variable domain, in which reference TRBV5-1 and TRBJ2-7 provide the parts outside the CDR3, is KAGVTQTPRYLIKTRGQQVTLSCSPISGHRSVSWYQQTPGQGLQFLFEYFSETQRNKGNFPGRFSGRQFSNSRSEMNVSTLELGDSALYLCASSSRLAAGRGEQYFGPGTRLTVT.

This rearrangement joins TRBV3-1 to TRBJ2-2; 8 positions agree with TRBD2. Germline V gene data show CDR1 as LGHDT and CDR2 as YNNKEL (reference sequence). V dropped 0 bases and J dropped 15; count of bases not matched to a gene: 3. The CDR3 runs 12 residues. The CDR3 sequence is CASSQEGLGVFF. The CDR3 DNA is TGTGCCAGCAGCCAAGAGGGACTAGGCGTGTTTTTT.

V usage is TRBV5-5 and J usage is TRBJ1-1, with a weak D call TRBD1 (5 bases). The CDR3 spans 14 residues. CDR1 SGHKS and CDR2 YYEKEE come from the germline V gene (reference sequence). V was shortened by 0 bases and J by 5 bases, with 11 bases between the two germline ends. The CDR3 DNA reads TGTGCCAGCAGCTTGGAGGCAGGGAGGACTGAAGCTTTCTTT. Translation: CASSLEAGRTEAFF.

The chain joins TRBV6-2 or TRBV6-3 to TRBJ1-5; D might be TRBD1 (6 bases). The CDR3 has 14 amino acids. Germline lookup yields CDR1 MNHEY and CDR2 SVGEGT. Between the trimmed V and J ends, which lost 6 bases and 0 bases, there was a span of 9 bases. The CDR3 coding sequence is TGTGCCAGCAGGGGGGACACTAGCAATCAGCCCCAGCATTTT. Protein sequence: CASRGDTSNQPQHF.

In this sample, this clonotype turned up once. The V gene is TRBV4-3, the J gene TRBJ2-7; perhaps TRBD2 as D (6 bases). CDR3 length: 15 residues. The germline CDR1 and CDR2 sequences are LGHNA and YSLEER. The germline V and J ends were trimmed by 1 base and 5 bases, with 15 bases remaining between them. Here the CDR3 reads CASSQARLARHEQYF. The CDR3 DNA reads TGCGCCAGCAGCCAAGCGCGCCTAGCGCGACACGAGCAGTACTTC.

The V gene is TRBV4-3, the J gene TRBJ2-1; D possibly corresponds to TRBD1 (5 bases). Germline CDR1 reads LGHNA; CDR2 reads YSLEER. V was trimmed by 0 bases and J by 6 bases, leaving 15 bases between them. CDR3 length equals 16 residues. The DNA of the CDR3 is TGCGCCAGCAGCCAAGAGGCCCAGGGTACGCGCAATGAGCAGTTCTTC. It codes for CASSQEAQGTRNEQFF.

The DNA of the CDR3 is TGCGCCAGCAGCGACCGGGCGGATGAGCAGTTCTTC. Protein sequence: CASSDRADEQFF. The V call is TRBV5-1, the J call TRBJ2-1; D is undetermined. This CDR3 contains 12 residues. V lost 4 bases, J lost 8 bases, and 10 bases lay in between. Germline lookup yields CDR1 SGHRS and CDR2 YFSETQ.

The rearrangement links TRBV7-9 to TRBJ2-7, with TRBD1 matching 9 bases. This CDR3 has 16 amino acids. The V segment lost 1 base and the J segment 0 bases; nucleotides outside the gene matches: 4. Germline CDR1 SEHNR, CDR2 FQNEAQ (reference sequence). CDR3 sequence: CASSLVGTGSSYEQYF. The CDR3 DNA reads as TGTGCCAGCAGCTTAGTTGGGACAGGGAGCTCCTACGAGCAGTACTTC.

This chain connects TRBV20-1 to TRBJ2-2; 9 bases fit TRBD1. Germline loops: CDR1 DFQATT, CDR2 SNEGSKA (reference sequence). The CDR3 totals 13 residues. The V and J ends lost 4 bases and 4 bases, in that order; junction bases with no gene match: 1. CDR3 coding DNA: TGCAGTGCTACGACAGGGGGCACCGGGGAGCTGTTTTTT. Translation gives CSATTGGTGELFF.

In this sample, this clonotype turned up once. The rearrangement uses TRBV4-2 and TRBJ2-7, with D unresolved. The CDR3 contains 13 residues. Germline CDR1 is LGHNA and CDR2 is YNFKEQ. Trimming shortened V by 4 bases and J by 5 bases, and 12 bases separated the two germline ends. CDR3 in amino acids: CASSLQEADEQYF. Here the CDR3 DNA reads TGTGCCAGCAGCCTGCAAGAGGCAGACGAGCAGTACTTC.

Here the CDR3 reads CASSLRIYNEQFF. The CDR3 DNA sequence: TGTGCCAGCAGCCTTAGGATCTACAATGAGCAGTTCTTC. The V call is TRBV3-1, the J call TRBJ2-1; no reliable D call. V was cut by 4 bases and J by 3 bases, with 7 bases left in between. The length of the CDR3 is 13 residues. In germline, CDR1 is LGHDT, CDR2 YNNKEL (reference sequence).

V is TRBV6-6 and J is TRBJ1-2; D is possibly TRBD1 (5 bases). From germline, CDR1 is MNHNY and CDR2 SVGAGI (reference sequence). The V gene lost 6 bases and the J gene lost 2 bases, with 19 bases spanning the gap. This CDR3 has 16 amino acids. CDR3 in amino acids: CASRPPTVVLNYGYTF. The CDR3 DNA is TGTGCCAGCAGACCCCCGACAGTAGTGCTAAACTATGGCTACACCTTC.

The J gene is TRBJ2-6, the V gene TRBV27; D remains ambiguous. This CDR3 contains 17 residues. V dropped 4 bases and J dropped 3 bases, with 16 bases sitting between them. Germline assignment: CDR1 MNHEY and CDR2 SMNVEV (reference sequence). In DNA, the CDR3 is TGTGCCAGCAGTTCCAACCTTCGAGGCCGTGGGGCCAACGTCCTGACTTTC. Amino acid sequence: CASSSNLRGRGANVLTF. Using reference TRBV27 and TRBJ2-6 for the parts outside the CDR3, the full variable domain is EAQVTQNPRYLITVTGKKLTVTCSQNMNHEYMSWYRQDPGLGLRQIYYSMNVEVTDKGDVPEGYKVSRKEKRNFPLILESPSPNQTSLYFCASSSNLRGRGANVLTFGAGSRLTVL.